What follows are 28 T cell receptor beta chains derived from one specimen sequenced in a study of T cell clones after liver transplantation. Using immunoSEQ multiplex PCR, the repertoire was profiled, and TCRdb retains in-frame clones only, with some absent. The profile shows several thousand clones, about three quarters of them singletons. The sample consisted of CD8+ T cells from blood, taken before liver transplant. These receptors all come from a human donor who received a liver transplant.

V and J are TRBV11-2 and TRBJ2-7; a possible D gene is TRBD2 (6 bases). Deletions cut 2 bases from V and 2 bases from J, with 22 bases between. The CDR3 contains 18 residues. CDR1 is SGHAT, CDR2 FQNNGV, per germline. DNA for the CDR3: TGTGCCAGCAGCTTAAGTCCGGACGTACGGACTAACCCCTACGAGCAGTACTTC. Its protein is CASSLSPDVRTNPYEQYF.

The chain combines TRBV27 with TRBJ2-7; 9 nucleotides agree with TRBD1. The CDR3 is 17 residues long. With V trimmed by 4 bases and J by 4 bases, 14 bases remained unmatched. Per germline, CDR1 MNHEY and CDR2 SMNVEV (reference sequence). Written as DNA, the CDR3 is TGTGCCAGCAGTTCACGTATTAGGACAGGGGTTTCTTACGAGCAGTACTTC. Translated, it gives CASSSRIRTGVSYEQYF.

The V gene is TRBV29-1, the J gene TRBJ1-2; 9 bases are shared with TRBD1. Germline V gene data show CDR1 as SQVTM and CDR2 as ANQGSEA. The length of the CDR3 is 15 residues. The trim removed 7 bases at V and 6 bases at J, leaving 15 bases unmatched. In DNA form, the CDR3 reads TGCAGCGCACCGGACAGGGGCCCGCAGGACCATGGCTACACCTTC. Protein product: CSAPDRGPQDHGYTF.

This clone turned up a few times. The CDR3 bases are TGTGCCAGCAGCTTAGGAGGGGGCCGTTCTTGGGAGCAGTACTTC. It is translated as CASSLGGGRSWEQYF. J is TRBJ2-7 and V is TRBV7-9; TRBD1 matches 7 bases. The CDR3 consists of 15 residues. With 1 base clipped from V and 7 bases from J, the junction kept 10 bases outside the gene matches. Germline CDR1 and CDR2: SEHNR and FQNEAQ (reference sequence).

The chain uses TRBV15 and TRBJ1-2, with D maybe TRBD1 (6 bases). Trimming shortened V by 5 bases and J by 5 bases, and 15 bases separated the two germline ends. This CDR3 is built from 14 residues. Germline values: CDR1 LNHNV, CDR2 YYDKDF (reference sequence). The CDR3 DNA is TGTGCCACCAGCCCCAACACAGGGCTATATGGCTACACCTTC. The encoded protein is CATSPNTGLYGYTF.

The V and J genes are TRBV6-5 and TRBJ1-5; the D gene is possibly TRBD1 (6 bases). The CDR3 totals 15 residues. The germline gives CDR1 MNHEY, CDR2 SVGAGI. Trimming pared 5 bases from V and 2 bases from J, leaving 13 bases between. The CDR3 bases are TGTGCCAGCAGTCTGGAACAGGGCGGCAATCAGCCCCAGCATTTT. This codes for CASSLEQGGNQPQHF.

This clone has only one observation. The chain joins TRBV7-6 to TRBJ2-7; D possibly matches TRBD1 or TRBD2 (5 bases each). Germline loops: CDR1 SGHVS, CDR2 FNYEAQ. This CDR3 region has 13 residues. V was trimmed by 6 bases and J by 6 bases, leaving 15 bases between them. The CDR3 DNA is TGTGCCAGCAGATACGGGTCCGGGGCCGAGCAGTACTTC. Encoded protein: CASRYGSGAEQYF.

The J gene is TRBJ2-1, the V gene TRBV12-5; 7 bases agree with TRBD2. CDR1 LGHNT and CDR2 FRNRAP come from the germline V gene. Losses at the gene ends were 6 bases for V and 7 bases for J; bases not matched to a gene: 3. The CDR3 is made up of 12 amino acids. The CDR3 DNA reads as TGTGCTAGTGGCGCGGGGGTGAATGAGCAGTTCTTC. Amino acid sequence: CASGAGVNEQFF. Using reference TRBV12-5 and TRBJ2-1 for the parts outside the CDR3, the full variable domain is DARVTQTPRHKVTEMGQEVTMRCQPILGHNTVFWYRQTMMQGLELLAYFRNRAPLDDSGMPKDRFSAEMPDATLATLKIQPSEPRDSAVYFCASGAGVNEQFFGPGTRLTVL.

The V and J genes are TRBV19 and TRBJ1-5; no definite D call. This CDR3 comprises 14 residues. Germline values: CDR1 LNHDA, CDR2 SQIVND (reference sequence). The V end was cut by 7 bases, the J end by 4 bases, with 14 bases between. DNA of the CDR3: TGTGCCAGTACCTCCGGGCCTCCGAATCAGCCCCAGCATTTT. Translation gives CASTSGPPNQPQHF.

The J gene is TRBJ2-3, the V gene TRBV11-2, with a tentative D call TRBD1 (5 bases). V lost 5 bases, J lost 9 bases, and 15 bases lay in between. The CDR3 covers 13 residues. Germline V gene sequence: CDR1 SGHAT, CDR2 FQNNGV. DNA for the CDR3: TGTGCCAGCAGCGACTGGGGCACACCCACGCAGTATTTT. Protein: CASSDWGTPTQYF.

The chain combines TRBV7-9 with TRBJ2-7; 8 nucleotides match TRBD1. Germline V lookup: CDR1 SEHNR, CDR2 FQNEAQ (reference sequence). V gave up 3 bases and J gave up 3 bases; unmatched junction bases: 7. The CDR3 has 15 amino acids. The CDR3 reads CASSLAGGRFYEQYF. The CDR3 DNA follows: TGTGCCAGCAGCTTGGCAGGGGGCAGATTCTACGAGCAGTACTTC. Drawing the rest from reference TRBV7-9 and TRBJ2-7, the complete variable domain is DTGVSQNPRHKITKRGQNVTFRCDPISEHNRLYWYRQTLGQGPEFLTYFQNEAQLEKSRLLSDRFSAERPKGSFSTLEIQRTEQGDSAMYLCASSLAGGRFYEQYFGPGTRLTVT.

This CDR3 reads CASSEIISSYNSPLHF. CDR3 in DNA: TGTGCCAGCAGTGAAATAATCAGCTCCTATAATTCACCCCTCCACTTT. The rearrangement links TRBV6-1 to TRBJ1-6, with D uncertain. The length of the CDR3 is 16 residues. V lost 2 bases and J 0 bases, leaving 8 bases between the germline ends. CDR1 and CDR2 from the germline V gene are MNHNS and SASEGT.

V gene TRBV12-5 combines with J gene TRBJ2-1, with a weak D call TRBD2 (5 bases). The V gene's germline CDR1 is LGHNT and CDR2 FRNRAP. The CDR3 runs to 17 residues. V dropped 7 bases and J dropped 0 bases, with 19 bases sitting between them. CDR3 in amino acids: CASAIGPAVSSYNEQFF. The CDR3 DNA reads as TGTGCTAGTGCTATAGGCCCAGCGGTAAGCTCCTACAATGAGCAGTTCTTC.

The J gene is TRBJ2-3, the V gene TRBV27; D is undetermined. V was clipped by 3 bases and J by 4 bases, with 5 bases between them. From germline, CDR1 is MNHEY and CDR2 SMNVEV (reference sequence). This CDR3 comprises 12 residues. DNA of the CDR3: TGTGCCAGCAGTTTTTCCCCAGATACGCAGTATTTT. The encoded protein is CASSFSPDTQYF.

V and J are TRBV6-4 and TRBJ2-1; D might be TRBD1 or TRBD2, each matching 5 bases. This CDR3 has 15 residues. Trimming removed 0 bases from V and 8 bases from J, with 14 bases in between. Per the germline V gene, CDR1 is MRHNA and CDR2 is SNTAGT. The chain's CDR3 is CASSDSTRGDDEQFF. As DNA, the CDR3 is TGTGCCAGCAGTGACTCGACAAGAGGGGACGATGAGCAGTTCTTC.

This clone was observed once. The chain combines TRBV7-6 with TRBJ2-1; D gene unclear. Per the germline V gene, CDR1 is SGHVS and CDR2 is FNYEAQ. The V gene lost 2 bases and the J gene lost 8 bases, with 16 bases spanning the gap. This CDR3 region has 15 residues. Here the CDR3 reads CASSLRAQGRDEQFF. The CDR3 bases are TGTGCCAGCAGCTTAAGGGCGCAAGGTCGGGATGAGCAGTTCTTC.

The genes are TRBV6-5 and TRBJ2-5; perhaps TRBD2 as D (5 bases). The CDR3 sequence is 15 residues long. Trimming cost V 0 bases and J 2 bases, with 10 bases left between them. Looked up from germline, CDR1 is MNHEY and CDR2 is SVGAGI. The CDR3 loop reads CASSYSDGNQETQYF. The DNA for the CDR3 is TGTGCCAGCAGTTACTCTGACGGGAATCAAGAGACCCAGTACTTC.

The genes are TRBV2 and TRBJ2-4; 8 bases map to TRBD1. The germline CDR1 and CDR2 sequences are SNHLY and FYNNEI. The CDR3 is 21 residues long. The V gene end was trimmed by 3 bases and the J gene end by 0 bases; junction bases not matched to a gene: 19. The CDR3 DNA sequence: TGTGCCAGCAGTGATTCTTTAGGACAGGGTCTCCTTTACCTAGCCAAAAACATTCAGTACTTC. Translation gives CASSDSLGQGLLYLAKNIQYF.

The gene calls are TRBV9 and TRBJ2-1, with 10 bases lining up with TRBD1. CDR1 is SGDLS and CDR2 is YYNGEE in the germline V gene. The V gene end was trimmed by 3 bases and the J gene end by 3 bases; junction bases not matched to a gene: 3. This CDR3 region has 15 residues. The CDR3 loop reads CASSAGQGYYNEQFF. The CDR3 bases are TGTGCCAGCAGCGCGGGACAGGGGTACTACAATGAGCAGTTCTTC. Full variable domain (outside the CDR3, taken from reference TRBV9 and TRBJ2-1): DSGVTQTPKHLITATGQRVTLRCSPRSGDLSVYWYQQSLDQGLQFLIQYYNGEERAKGNILERFSAQQFPDLHSELNLSSLELGDSALYFCASSAGQGYYNEQFFGPGTRLTVL.

The gene calls are TRBV4-1 and TRBJ2-7; D is perhaps TRBD2 (6 bases). The germline CDR1 and CDR2 sequences are MGHRA and YSYEKL. V was pared by 1 base and J by 1 base, with 14 bases between. The CDR3 loop spans 16 amino acids. The CDR3 here is CASSQASGTPSYEQYF. The CDR3 bases are TGCGCCAGCAGCCAAGCCTCCGGGACTCCATCCTACGAGCAGTACTTC.

J is TRBJ2-7 and V is TRBV19; D possibly corresponds to TRBD1 (5 bases). The CDR3 runs to 14 residues. Per germline, CDR1 LNHDA and CDR2 SQIVND (reference sequence). Trimming stripped 3 bases from V and 6 bases from J, with 15 bases between. The CDR3 DNA reads as TGTGCCAGTAGTATCTCTCAACAGGTTACCGAGCAGTACTTC. Its translation: CASSISQQVTEQYF. The entire variable domain, with the rest obtained from reference TRBV19 and TRBJ2-7, is as follows: DGGITQSPKYLFRKEGQNVTLSCEQNLNHDAMYWYRQDPGQGLRLIYYSQIVNDFQKGDIAEGYSVSREKKESFPLTVTSAQKNPTAFYLCASSISQQVTEQYFGPGTRLTVT.

This clone was detected only once. The genes are TRBV7-3 and TRBJ1-2; 8 bases match TRBD1. CDR1 SGHTA and CDR2 FQGTGA come from the germline V gene. With V trimmed by 5 bases and J by 4 bases, 3 bases remained unmatched. The CDR3 loop spans 13 amino acids. DNA of the CDR3: TGTGCCAGCAGCGCCGGGACAGGCTATGGCTACACCTTC. Translation gives CASSAGTGYGYTF.

This CDR3 reads CASSQSSDQTYEQYF. The CDR3 bases are TGCGCCAGCAGTCAATCGTCAGACCAGACCTACGAGCAGTACTTC. The chain combines TRBV23-1 with TRBJ2-7, with D unresolved. TRBV23-1 is sorted into the ORF group, with uncertain function. CDR3 length: 15 residues. Trimming cost V 0 bases and J 2 bases, with 11 bases left between them.

A note on this clone: One junction end does not reproduce the germline sequence, and a read error may be involved. The genes are TRBV7-7 and TRBJ2-1, with D perhaps matching TRBD1 or TRBD2 (6 bases each). Per the germline V gene, CDR1 is SSHAT and CDR2 is FNYEAQ (reference sequence). This CDR3 region has 15 residues. CDR3 DNA sequence: TGTGCCAGCAGCGCTACGGGGGCCTCCTACGATGAGCAGCTCTTC. Translated: CASSATGASYDEQLF.

The V gene is TRBV5-4, the J gene TRBJ1-1; the D is unclear. This CDR3 has 13 residues. Per germline, CDR1 SGHNT and CDR2 YYREEE (reference sequence). V was shortened by 4 bases and J by 4 bases, with 11 bases between the two germline ends. Here the CDR3 reads CASSLFGFTEAFF. The CDR3, as DNA: TGTGCCAGCAGCCTCTTTGGTTTCACTGAAGCTTTCTTT.

The chain combines TRBV5-1 with TRBJ2-7; maybe TRBD1 (6 bases). CDR3 length: 15 residues. The V end lost 0 bases, the J end lost 7 bases, and 17 bases lay between the germline ends. CDR1 SGHRS and CDR2 YFSETQ come from the germline V gene. CDR3 coding DNA: TGCGCCAGCAGCTTGGAGGGCCAGGGTCAGGGGGAGCAGTACTTC. Its protein is CASSLEGQGQGEQYF.

V is TRBV27 and J is TRBJ2-7, with D tentatively TRBD1 (6 bases). V was pared by 8 bases and J by 4 bases, with 12 bases between. Germline V gives CDR1 MNHEY, CDR2 SMNVEV (reference sequence). The CDR3 loop spans 12 amino acids. The CDR3 DNA is TGTGCCAGCCCTCAGGGGCTTTACGAGCAGTACTTC. This codes for CASPQGLYEQYF.

V and J are TRBV6-4 and TRBJ2-1; the D gene is possibly TRBD2 (6 bases). This CDR3 spans 13 amino acids. V gave up 6 bases and J gave up 5 bases, with 11 bases separating them. The germline V gene has CDR1 MRHNA and CDR2 SNTAGT. As DNA, the CDR3 is TGTGCCAGCAGCTCTAGCGACCACAATGAGCAGTTCTTC. This encodes CASSSSDHNEQFF.